Listed below are T cell receptor beta chains from one sample, sequenced in a study of T-cell reconstitution after alpha-beta-depleted transplantation in children. TCRdb recomputed calls from the PCR reads with MiXCR, one row per CDR3 protein. Here the sample spans approximately 130,000 distinct CDR3 sequences, about a tenth being singletons. The starting material was PBMCs, mostly from graft donor cells, obtained 180 days after TCRalphabeta/CD19-depleted stem cell transplant. Receptors originate from a girl less than two years old who had a stem cell transplant for combined immunodeficiency, so the T cells may come from the graft donor. Each CDR3 is given with its conserved first and last residue. Some rows mark clone size as missing; the rest say once, few, many or name a class of expanded clone.

V gene	clone size	CDR3 protein
TRBV7-2	-	CASSLPRPETQYF
TRBV10-3	few	CAIGRLTDNEQFF
TRBV10-3	-	CAISALGINTGELFF
TRBV7-2	few	CASSLSGQPTDTQYF
TRBV7-2	many	CASSLSTATDTQYF
TRBV6-2/TRBV6-3	few	CASSYRTSGRSTDTQYF
TRBV4-3	-	CASSPGLAETDTQYF
TRBV20-1	few	CSARPLTPRYNEQFF
TRBV5-1	few	CASSSVGLLNTEAFF
TRBV19	few	CASNAYNEQFF
TRBV11-1	-	CASSLAGQGTINEQFF
TRBV14	-	CASSPTGPGLGNEQFF
TRBV4-2	-	CASSQETGMGNQPQHF
TRBV12-3/TRBV12-4	-	CASSLGWTGGANTQYF
TRBV29-1	many	CSVDRSLNTEAFF
TRBV27	-	CASSSLGLAGGMNTGELFF
TRBV12-3/TRBV12-4	many	CASSFGQGKVAGELFF
TRBV7-2	few	CASSYPGTGPYGYTF
TRBV12-3/TRBV12-4	-	CASSPPGFHEQYF
TRBV10-3	few	CAISEVGSSIEAFF
TRBV10-3	few	CAIPGQGDTGELFF
TRBV12-3/TRBV12-4	-	CASSLGAGTGDTEAFF
TRBV12-3/TRBV12-4	many	CASSLSGTNIGTQYF
TRBV20-1	many	CSAIQGRVSTDTQYF
TRBV30	few	CAWSVLQGTAEKLFF
TRBV20-1	-	CSARDRLYNEQFF
TRBV18	-	CASSPLTGASHEQYF
TRBV5-5	-	CASSLVGQSRGYTF
TRBV20-1	few	CSASFRNYGYTF
TRBV6-1	many	CASSEARGQETQYF
TRBV20-1	-	CSADSSGRALDTQYF
TRBV7-2	few	CASSAGGETQYF
TRBV24-1	-	CATSDWPGGSNEQFF
TRBV20-1	few	CSASGTSGAEQYF
TRBV25-1	few	CATGSPETQYF
TRBV15	-	CATSRDAGGLRGTQYF
TRBV29-1	few	CSVRSGSGRSKNIQYF
TRBV6-5	few	CASSYQHSATNEQYF
TRBV2	-	CASSRGLAGGPSSYNEQFF
TRBV7-6	few	CASSPGRAKDLADTQYF
TRBV9	-	CASSVSFVGGATDTQYF
TRBV6-2/TRBV6-3	medium-sized	CASSQTGPAFGQYF
TRBV7-8	few	CASTLGYNEQFF
TRBV7-9	-	CASSSRDTYNEQFF
TRBV19	few	CASSPRTGEAFF
TRBV5-1	few	CASKATGNNSPLHF
TRBV20-1	few	CSARGQGNSPLHF
TRBV27	few	CASSVWGQGFNEQFF
TRBV12-3/TRBV12-4	few	CARERGRTAGQYF